The next 15 T cell receptor beta chains were all read from a single sample in a study of T-cell reconstitution after alpha-beta-depleted transplantation in children. Unique molecular identifiers featured in how the TCRbeta library was prepared. TCRdb ran MiXCR on the PCR reads and lists one entry per CDR3 protein. The sample yields approximately 210,000 distinct CDR3 sequences, approximately 17% seen once. The sample here was PBMCs, mostly from graft donor cells, taken 360 days after TCRalphabeta/CD19-depleted stem cell transplant. The receptors originated from a male patient between 2 and 9 years old who had a stem cell transplant for acute lymphoblastic leukemia, so the T cells may come from the graft donor.

This clonotype has only a few counts. This sequence joins TRBV12-3 or TRBV12-4 and TRBJ2-7; D is uncertain. The CDR3 contains 14 residues. V was shortened by 1 base and J by 0 bases, with 7 bases between the two germline ends. CDR3 sequence reads: CASSLGGFSYEQYF. DNA of the CDR3: TGTGCCAGCAGTTTAGGGGGTTTCTCCTACGAGCAGTACTTC.

The J gene is TRBJ2-1, the V gene TRBV4-2; TRBD2 matches at 15 bases. The CDR3 runs 19 residues. V lost 4 bases to trimming and J lost 0 bases; unmatched junction nucleotides: 7. Germline assignment: CDR1 LGHNA and CDR2 YNFKEQ. This CDR3 is CASSPVGTSGGSSYNEQFF. The CDR3 nucleotides are TGTGCCAGCAGCCCGGTCGGGACTAGCGGGGGGAGCTCCTACAATGAGCAGTTCTTC.

This clonotype occurred a few times. This rearrangement joins TRBV20-1 to TRBJ2-5; 14 bases line up with TRBD2. J was trimmed by 5 bases and V by 6 bases; bases with no gene match: 11. The CDR3 sequence is 16 residues long. Germline CDR1 DFQATT, CDR2 SNEGSKA (reference sequence). The CDR3 spells CSAQTSGGASLETQYF. The CDR3 nucleotides are TGCAGTGCCCAGACTAGCGGGGGGGCTTCCTTGGAGACCCAGTACTTC.

Ten or more counts support this clonotype. This chain joins TRBV20-1 and TRBJ2-2; D gene uncertain. In germline, CDR1 is DFQATT, CDR2 SNEGSKA (reference sequence). Trimming took 0 bases from V and 4 from J, leaving 9 bases between them. This CDR3 has 14 residues. CDR3: CSAREGSITGELFF. The CDR3 nucleotides are TGCAGTGCTAGAGAGGGGTCTATCACCGGGGAGCTGTTTTTT.

V usage is TRBV12-3 or TRBV12-4 and J usage is TRBJ2-2; TRBD1 might be the D (5 bases). V shed 2 bases and J shed 4 bases, with 14 bases lying between them. This CDR3 has 16 residues. CDR3 bases: TGTGCCAGCAGTTTACGGCAGGGTCGAAGCACCGGGGAGCTGTTTTTT. This gives the protein CASSLRQGRSTGELFF.

This clonotype was seen a single time. The rearrangement links TRBV12-3 or TRBV12-4 to TRBJ1-2; weak D call: TRBD1 (5 bases). The CDR3 runs 18 residues. Trimming removed 4 bases at V and 11 bases at J, with 32 bases between. The CDR3 DNA is TGTGCCAGCAGTTCGGCCCGGGGCAGGGACGTAGAAGGCTCTGGTTACACCTTC. It yields the protein CASSSARGRDVEGSGYTF.

For this clonotype: The junction departs from the called germline gene at one end, perhaps through a read error. The gene calls are TRBV25-1 and TRBJ2-3; D is undetermined. Germline V lookup: CDR1 MGHDK, CDR2 SYGVNS. The CDR3 consists of 12 residues. The chain's CDR3 is CASSEDLRTQYF. For the CDR3, the DNA is TGCGCCAGCAGTGAAGATCTTCGGACGCAGTATTTT.

This clonotype has more than one count but fewer than ten. The junction departs from germline at one end; a sequencing error may be responsible. The V gene is TRBV7-7, the J gene TRBJ2-7; 9 bases map to TRBD1. The CDR3 is 14 residues long. CDR1 SSHAT and CDR2 FNYEAQ come from the germline V gene (reference sequence). The CDR3 region is CASSQTGQGGEQYF. In DNA, the CDR3 is TGTGCTAGCAGCCAAACGGGACAGGGCGGGGAGCAGTACTTC.

V is TRBV4-3 and J is TRBJ2-5; 7 bases agree with TRBD1. Trimming cost V 0 bases and J 13 bases; bases outside gene matches: 14. The CDR3 loop spans 15 amino acids. Germline CDR1 LGHNA, CDR2 YSLEER. The CDR3 coding sequence is TGCGCCAGCAGCCAAGAGTCGACAATTGAGGGGGCCCTGTACTTC. It yields the protein CASSQESTIEGALYF.

CDR3 amino acids: CASSDGISTNEQFF. The CDR3 DNA follows: TGCGCCAGCAGCGACGGGATTAGCACCAATGAGCAGTTCTTC. This chain links TRBV5-1 with TRBJ2-1; tentatively, D is TRBD2 (5 bases). The CDR3 covers 14 residues. Trimming left V 4 bases short and J 6 bases short, with 14 bases between. CDR1 SGHRS and CDR2 YFSETQ come from the germline V gene. Full variable domain (outside the CDR3, taken from reference TRBV5-1 and TRBJ2-1): KAGVTQTPRYLIKTRGQQVTLSCSPISGHRSVSWYQQTPGQGLQFLFEYFSETQRNKGNFPGRFSGRQFSNSRSEMNVSTLELGDSALYLCASSDGISTNEQFFGPGTRLTVL.

This clonotype has a count of ten or more. J is TRBJ2-5 and V is TRBV15; the D is unclear. Trimming removed 0 bases from V and 0 bases from J, with 5 bases in between. Per germline, CDR1 LNHNV and CDR2 YYDKDF (reference sequence). The CDR3 sequence is 14 residues long. The CDR3 reads CATSRERYQETQYF. The DNA for the CDR3 is TGTGCCACCAGCAGAGAAAGATACCAAGAGACCCAGTACTTC.

The V gene is TRBV7-9, the J gene TRBJ1-2; possible D gene TRBD1, 5 bases. There are 17 residues in the CDR3. Germline V gene sequence: CDR1 SEHNR, CDR2 FQNEAQ (reference sequence). Trimming left V 5 bases short and J 6 bases short, with 25 bases between. The CDR3 protein is CASSERRTTRVKDGYTF. The CDR3 DNA is TGTGCCAGCAGCGAAAGACGGACGACCAGGGTCAAGGATGGCTACACCTTC.

This clonotype was seen a few times. The genes are TRBV15 and TRBJ2-7; TRBD2 matches 10 bases. V was clipped by 3 bases and J by 10 bases; unmatched bases: 9. The germline V gene encodes CDR1 LNHNV and CDR2 YYDKDF (reference sequence). The CDR3 loop spans 14 amino acids. The CDR3 reads CATSSGTSAYCQYF. For the CDR3, the DNA is TGTGCCACCAGCAGCGGGACTAGCGCCTACTGCCAGTACTTC.

This clonotype was recorded a few times. This chain links TRBV27 with TRBJ2-5; possible D gene TRBD1, 5 bases. Germline assignment: CDR1 MNHEY and CDR2 SMNVEV (reference sequence). V shed 5 bases and J shed 3 bases, with 10 bases lying between them. This CDR3 has 13 amino acids. CDR3 DNA sequence: TGTGCCAGCAGTCGTCAGGGCAAAGAGACCCAGTACTTC. Translated, it gives CASSRQGKETQYF.

This clonotype occurred many times. This rearrangement joins TRBV4-1 to TRBJ2-3; D ambiguous. This CDR3 is built from 12 residues. V gave up 1 base and J gave up 3 bases, with 2 bases separating them. Per the germline V gene, CDR1 is MGHRA and CDR2 is YSYEKL. Here the CDR3 DNA reads TGCGCCAGCAGCCAAGCGACAGATACGCAGTATTTT. Encoded protein: CASSQATDTQYF.